Shown below are 21 T cell receptor beta chains from a single sample sequenced in a study of T cells in Graves' hyperthyroidism and ophthalmopathy. Using RNA transcripts as the source, TCR beta CDR3 regions were amplified. The study used the HTBI primer set for a first-round RT-PCR of the TCR CDR3. Using its own MiXCR run on the multiplex PCR reads, TCRdb lists one record per CDR3 protein. In the table there are more than 300,000 distinct CDR3 sequences, around 18% of which are singletons. The sequencing sample was made of blood. These receptors all come from a man between 18 and 35 years old with Graves' ophthalmopathy.

V is TRBV6-1 and J is TRBJ1-4; D is unclear. This CDR3 comprises 13 residues. Trimming pared 10 bases from V and 3 bases from J, leaving 12 bases between. CDR1 and CDR2 from the germline V gene are MNHNS and SASEGT. CDR3 region: CATPVRANEKLFF. CDR3 sequence (DNA): TGTGCCACCCCGGTCCGAGCTAATGAAAAACTGTTTTTT.

This clonotype was detected a few times. This chain uses TRBV5-1 with TRBJ2-7, with 9 positions matching TRBD1. Germline CDR1 is SGHRS and CDR2 is YFSETQ. V dropped 7 bases and J dropped 6; count of bases not matched to a gene: 2. This CDR3 region has 11 residues. The CDR3 reads CASGTGTEQYF. CDR3 nucleotide sequence: TGCGCCAGCGGGACAGGGACCGAGCAGTACTTC.

As DNA, the CDR3 is TGTGCCAGCAGCGCCCACCGGGACAGGGAATTAGCGTTGAATGAGCAGTTCTTC. Protein: CASSAHRDRELALNEQFF. The chain links TRBV11-2 to TRBJ2-1; 9 bases match TRBD1. The CDR3 is 18 residues long. The ends lost 5 bases at V and 7 bases at J; junction bases unmatched: 18. The germline V gene encodes CDR1 SGHAT and CDR2 FQNNGV.

This clonotype showed up many times. The chain uses TRBV18 and TRBJ2-1, with 7 nucleotides matching TRBD2. V dropped 8 bases and J dropped 9; count of bases not matched to a gene: 10. In germline, CDR1 is KGHSH, CDR2 LQKENI. The CDR3 is 13 amino acids. DNA of the CDR3: TGTGCCAGCCGAACGGCGCCGGGGGGTGAGCAGTTCTTC. Amino acids: CASRTAPGGEQFF.

This clonotype was seen repeatedly, ten times or more. The chain combines TRBV27 with TRBJ2-3; 10 nucleotides agree with TRBD2. Germline CDR1 reads MNHEY; CDR2 reads SMNVEV (reference sequence). The CDR3 has 17 residues. J gave up 5 bases and V 5 bases, and 13 bases lay outside the gene matches. The CDR3 spells CASSPLDSGGQGDTQYF. CDR3 DNA sequence: TGTGCCAGCAGTCCGCTCGATAGCGGGGGGCAGGGAGATACGCAGTATTTT.

This clonotype appeared many times. The genes are TRBV13 and TRBJ2-3; D ambiguous. Germline CDR1 reads PRHDT; CDR2 reads FYEKMQ (reference sequence). This CDR3 region has 15 residues. With 3 bases removed from V and 0 bases from J, the gap between germline ends came to 10 bases. The CDR3 region has the DNA TGTGCCAGCAGCTTCGGCAGGCCTAGCACAGATACGCAGTATTTT. Residues: CASSFGRPSTDTQYF. The full variable domain, with the rest looked up from reference TRBV13 and TRBJ2-3, is AAGVIQSPRHLIKEKRETATLKCYPIPRHDTVYWYQQGPGQDPQFLISFYEKMQSDKGSIPDRFSAQQFSDYHSELNMSSLELGDSALYFCASSFGRPSTDTQYFGPGTRLTVL.

This clonotype has at least ten counts. This rearrangement joins TRBV18 to TRBJ1-4; no firm D call. CDR1 and CDR2 (germline): KGHSH, LQKENI. V was trimmed by 3 bases and J by 4 bases, leaving 9 bases between them. The CDR3 has 14 amino acids. The CDR3 DNA reads as TGTGCCAGCTCACCGAGGGCAGATAATGAAAAACTGTTTTTT. Its translation is CASSPRADNEKLFF.

To note about this clonotype: A much bigger clone sits one base away, suggesting this may be a read error. The genes are TRBV6-1 and TRBJ1-1; tentative D call: TRBD1 (6 bases). The CDR3 is made up of 15 amino acids. The germline CDR1 and CDR2 sequences are MNHNS and SASEGT. The ends were cut back, 5 bases at V and 4 bases at J, with 17 bases in the middle. The CDR3 DNA sequence: TGTGCCAGCAGTTTCAGGGGAGGTTCGAGCACTGAAGCTTTCTTT. Protein product: CASSFRGGSSTEAFF.

This clonotype was found many times. V and J are TRBV12-3 or TRBV12-4 and TRBJ1-5; D remains ambiguous. CDR3 length: 14 residues. Trimming cost V 3 bases and J 0 bases, with 6 bases left between them. The CDR3 DNA is TGTGCCAGCAGTTTTCGGGTTAGCAATCAGCCCCAGCATTTT. It is translated as CASSFRVSNQPQHF.

This chain links TRBV9 with TRBJ2-7; D may be TRBD2 (5 bases). CDR3 length: 14 amino acids. Germline V gene data show CDR1 as SGDLS and CDR2 as YYNGEE. Trimming left V 6 bases short and J 0 bases short, with 13 bases between. The CDR3: CASTLTGDSYEQYF. The CDR3 DNA reads as TGTGCCAGCACCTTAACCGGGGACTCCTACGAGCAGTACTTC.

This clonotype was recorded at least ten times. V usage is TRBV18 and J usage is TRBJ1-2; D is ambiguous. The germline V gene encodes CDR1 KGHSH and CDR2 LQKENI. The V gene lost 0 bases and the J gene lost 2 bases, with 10 bases spanning the gap. The CDR3 is 15 amino acids. In nucleotides, the CDR3 is TGTGCCAGCTCACCACCGTGGCAGGAGAACTATGGCTACACCTTC. Amino acid sequence: CASSPPWQENYGYTF.

This clonotype was seen many times. The V and J genes are TRBV11-2 and TRBJ1-1, with D perhaps TRBD1 (6 bases). The V end lost 3 bases, the J end lost 1 base, and 18 bases lay between the germline ends. The germline V gene encodes CDR1 SGHAT and CDR2 FQNNGV. This CDR3 is 17 amino acids long. This CDR3 reads CASSLVTGFVGNTEAFF. The CDR3, as DNA: TGTGCCAGCAGCTTGGTGACAGGCTTCGTCGGGAACACTGAAGCTTTCTTT.

The table lists this clonotype with many counts. The J gene is TRBJ2-7, the V gene TRBV20-1; D remains unclear. The germline gives CDR1 DFQATT, CDR2 SNEGSKA (reference sequence). The V end was cut by 6 bases, the J end by 2 bases, with 8 bases between. The length of the CDR3 is 11 residues. CDR3 sequence: CSASQTYEQYF. The CDR3 nucleotides read TGCAGTGCGAGCCAGACCTACGAGCAGTACTTC.

V is TRBV3-1 and J is TRBJ2-3, with 15 nucleotides matching TRBD2. This CDR3 has 20 residues. V lost 2 bases and J lost 2; bases outside the gene matches: 11. CDR1 is LGHDT and CDR2 is YNNKEL in the germline V gene (reference sequence). CDR3 coding DNA: TGTGCCAGCAGCCAAACGTTAGCCGGGACTAGCGGGGGGCCCACAGATACGCAGTATTTT. This sequence encodes CASSQTLAGTSGGPTDTQYF.

The V call is TRBV7-9, the J call TRBJ2-3, with 11 bases that match TRBD2. V dropped 1 base and J dropped 5; count of bases not matched to a gene: 5. This CDR3 spans 16 amino acids. The germline CDR1 and CDR2 sequences are SEHNR and FQNEAQ (reference sequence). The CDR3 DNA follows: TGTGCCAGCAGCTTAGAACTAGCGGGAGTAGAAGATACGCAGTATTTT. It is translated as CASSLELAGVEDTQYF.

This clonotype came up many times. This chain joins TRBV11-2 and TRBJ1-2; D gene uncertain. The CDR3 consists of 11 residues. CDR1 and CDR2 (germline): SGHAT, FQNNGV. Trimming shortened V by 4 bases and J by 8 bases, and 8 bases separated the two germline ends. The CDR3: CASSSFAGYTF. In DNA form, the CDR3 reads TGTGCCAGCAGCTCATTTGCCGGCTACACCTTC.

This clonotype came up a few times. The V gene is TRBV12-3 or TRBV12-4, the J gene TRBJ2-3; 7 nucleotides match TRBD2. CDR3 length equals 11 residues. J lost 8 bases, V lost 11 bases, and 7 bases had no gene match. CDR3 nucleotides: TGTGCCTCCTGGGGCGGGGGTACGCAGTATTTT. Protein sequence: CASWGGGTQYF.

The chain combines TRBV19 with TRBJ1-1, with D maybe TRBD1 (5 bases). Germline loops: CDR1 LNHDA, CDR2 SQIVND (reference sequence). With 3 bases removed from V and 0 bases from J, the gap between germline ends came to 11 bases. The CDR3 sequence is 15 residues long. The CDR3 DNA is TGTGCCAGTAGTATCCAGGGTGGAATGAACACTGAAGCTTTCTTT. Translated, it gives CASSIQGGMNTEAFF.

The chain links TRBV9 to TRBJ2-2, with no clear D. With 3 bases removed from V and 5 bases from J, the gap between germline ends came to 14 bases. CDR1 and CDR2 (germline): SGDLS, YYNGEE. This CDR3 has 15 amino acids. This CDR3 reads CASSGRHIFTGELFF. The DNA for the CDR3 is TGTGCCAGCAGCGGAAGACACATTTTTACCGGGGAGCTGTTTTTT.

In this sample, this clonotype turned up many times. The V gene is TRBV3-1, the J gene TRBJ2-1; the match to TRBD2 covers 7 bases. Trimming at V came to 3 bases and at J to 9 bases, leaving 5 bases not matched to a gene. The CDR3 spans 13 residues. Germline assignment: CDR1 LGHDT and CDR2 YNNKEL (reference sequence). CDR3 protein: CASSHSGGIEQFF. The CDR3 DNA sequence: TGTGCCAGCAGCCACTCCGGGGGGATTGAGCAGTTCTTC.

This clonotype was counted ten times or more. The J gene is TRBJ2-7, the V gene TRBV7-6; D is possibly TRBD1 or TRBD2 (5 bases each). Germline V lookup: CDR1 SGHVS, CDR2 FNYEAQ. Trimming pared 5 bases from V and 3 bases from J, leaving 11 bases between. The CDR3 loop spans 13 amino acids. The CDR3 DNA reads TGTGCCAGCAGCGTGGGACGGCACTACGAGCAGTACTTC. Translated: CASSVGRHYEQYF.